The present T cell receptor (beta chain) was sequenced within a study of T cell repertoires in cytomegalovirus infection. Overall study context: Public signatures in TCR beta pointed to CMV infection and matching HLA type. Study-level findings and limits: CMV carriers having the relevant HLA were flagged by cumulative public TCR beta family frequency.

The length of the CDR3 is 14 residues. CDR1 is MNHGY, CDR2 SAAAGT, per germline. V lost 5 bases and J lost 5; bases outside the gene matches: 4. As concerns this clonotype: Its antigen is unknown.

TCRdb analysed the reads with MiXCR anew, one entry per CDR3 protein. This table has 46,000 or so distinct CDR3 sequences, 20% appearing once. V and J are TRBV6-8 and TRBJ1-5, with TRBD1 matching over 9 bases. This clonotype was sampled from a human donor in good health (CMV status not recorded). Some clones in this sample may be carry-over from other donors' samples. The sample taken for sequencing was PBMCs, sequenced either directly or after in vitro stimulation (not recorded which). The CDR3 bases are TGTGCCAGCAGTCGGGACAGGGTTTATCAGCCCCAGCATTTT. Translated: CASSRDRVYQPQHF.